A single sample is the source of the 24 T cell receptor beta chains below, sequenced in a study of cytomegalovirus exposure and HLA in healthy donors. 13 Jbeta primers and 60 Vbeta primers were used for the PCR. Profiled with immunoSEQ multiplex PCR; TCRdb holds only in-frame clones, not every one. Of approximately 160,000 clones in the sample, less than 65% were seen once. The sequenced material came from PBMCs. The receptor source for this set is a woman aged 25 to 39 in good health and CMV-seropositive.

The genes are TRBV10-2 and TRBJ2-7; 9 bases map to TRBD1. CDR3 size: 14 residues. Germline V gene sequence: CDR1 WSHSY, CDR2 SAAADI. Trimming cost V 6 bases and J 3 bases; bases outside gene matches: 6. The CDR3 loop is CASRNPGQGYEQYF. In nucleotides, the CDR3 is TGCGCCAGCAGAAACCCGGGACAGGGCTACGAGCAGTACTTC.

This sequence joins TRBV5-6 and TRBJ2-3; 8 bases fit TRBD2. This CDR3 is 15 amino acids long. Trimming cost V 1 base and J 5 bases; bases outside gene matches: 6. In germline, CDR1 is SGHDT, CDR2 YYEEEE. The CDR3 sequence: CASSLYSGVGDTQYF. CDR3 nucleotides: TGTGCCAGCAGCTTGTATAGCGGGGTGGGAGATACGCAGTATTTT.

This clone was counted between two and nine times. J is TRBJ2-7 and V is TRBV4-2; TRBD2 aligns across 9 bases. The J segment lost 4 bases and the V segment lost 1 base, leaving 8 bases of the junction unmatched. The CDR3 covers 16 residues. The germline V gene encodes CDR1 LGHNA and CDR2 YNFKEQ. CDR3 nucleotide sequence: TGTGCCAGCAGCCAAGTACGGGCGGGGGGGCCGTACGAGCAGTACTTC. Its protein is CASSQVRAGGPYEQYF.

V usage is TRBV29-1 and J usage is TRBJ1-2; D remains ambiguous. V was cut by 2 bases and J by 7 bases, with 11 bases left in between. Per germline, CDR1 SQVTM and CDR2 ANQGSEA. This CDR3 contains 12 residues. The CDR3 bases are TGCAGCGTTGAACCCCATTCGAGTGGCTACACCTTC. This sequence encodes CSVEPHSSGYTF.

The rearrangement uses TRBV13 and TRBJ1-5; 9 positions agree with TRBD1. This CDR3 contains 15 residues. The V gene end was trimmed by 0 bases and the J gene end by 6 bases; junction bases not matched to a gene: 3. Germline V gene sequence: CDR1 PRHDT, CDR2 FYEKMQ (reference sequence). Here the CDR3 DNA reads TGTGCCAGCAGCTTAGGCCGGGACAGGGTTCAGCCCCAGCATTTT. This encodes CASSLGRDRVQPQHF.

This chain joins TRBV2 and TRBJ2-1; no reliable D call. The germline CDR1 and CDR2 sequences are SNHLY and FYNNEI. With 11 bases removed from V and 5 bases from J, the gap between germline ends came to 19 bases. The CDR3 runs 14 residues. The CDR3 reads CASHANLVDNEQFF. The CDR3 region has the DNA TGTGCCTCCCACGCGAATCTAGTTGACAATGAGCAGTTCTTC.

CDR3 region: CASRIGTGNTEAFF. CDR3 DNA: TGCGCCAGCAGAATAGGGACAGGGAACACTGAAGCTTTCTTT. The J gene is TRBJ1-1, the V gene TRBV5-1, with TRBD1 identical over 8 bases. The CDR3 is made up of 14 amino acids. The V segment lost 5 bases and the J segment 1 base; nucleotides outside the gene matches: 4. The germline CDR1 and CDR2 sequences are SGHRS and YFSETQ.

CDR3 in DNA: TGCGCCAGCAGCTTGTACAGGCGGAATGAGCAGTTCTTC. Amino acids: CASSLYRRNEQFF. The chain employs TRBV5-1 and TRBJ2-1, with D possibly TRBD1 on 5 matching bases. The germline V gene has CDR1 SGHRS and CDR2 YFSETQ. This CDR3 region has 13 residues. The V and J ends lost 1 base and 7 bases respectively, with 9 bases between them.

V is TRBV30 and J is TRBJ2-7; D not resolved. V lost 0 bases and J lost 3, with 6 bases in between. This CDR3 region has 12 residues. Germline V lookup: CDR1 GTSNPN, CDR2 SVGIG (reference sequence). The CDR3 region is CAWSVIHYEQYF. The CDR3 coding sequence is TGTGCCTGGAGTGTAATCCACTACGAGCAGTACTTC.

The gene calls are TRBV7-2 and TRBJ1-3; 9 bases align to TRBD1. With 6 bases clipped from V and 2 bases from J, the junction kept 5 bases outside the gene matches. Germline V gene lookup returns CDR1 SGHTA and CDR2 FQGNSA. This CDR3 is 15 amino acids long. This chain's CDR3 is CASRSRDRAGNTIYF. DNA of the CDR3: TGTGCCAGCAGATCAAGGGACAGGGCTGGAAACACCATATATTTT. Drawing the rest from reference TRBV7-2 and TRBJ1-3, the complete variable domain is GAGVSQSPSNKVTEKGKDVELRCDPISGHTALYWYRQSLGQGLEFLIYFQGNSAPDKSGLPSDRFSAERTGGSVSTLTIQRTQQEDSAVYLCASRSRDRAGNTIYFGEGSWLTVV.

This clone was detected only a few times. The chain carries TRBV2 and TRBJ2-3, with D unclear. CDR3 length equals 14 residues. The germline V gene has CDR1 SNHLY and CDR2 FYNNEI. The V end was cut by 5 bases, the J end by 0 bases, with 9 bases between. The CDR3 reads CASSSLGSTDTQYF. CDR3 coding DNA: TGTGCCAGCAGTAGCCTAGGTAGCACAGATACGCAGTATTTT.

This clone was detected once. J is TRBJ1-5 and V is TRBV4-1; maybe TRBD1 (5 bases). Germline values: CDR1 MGHRA, CDR2 YSYEKL. This CDR3 is 15 amino acids long. V lost 0 bases to trimming and J lost 11 bases, with 17 bases between them. This CDR3 is CASSQEVRGNRAQHF. CDR3 nucleotides: TGCGCCAGCAGCCAAGAGGTAAGGGGAAATAGGGCCCAGCATTTT.

V and J are TRBV2 and TRBJ2-7, with D perhaps matching TRBD1 (5 bases). Germline V gene sequence: CDR1 SNHLY, CDR2 FYNNEI. This CDR3 is built from 11 residues. Trimming removed 11 bases from V and 3 bases from J, with 11 bases in between. The CDR3 is CAAGSVYEQYF. CDR3 nucleotide sequence: TGTGCCGCAGGGTCGGTCTACGAGCAGTACTTC.

J is TRBJ1-1 and V is TRBV19; D not certain. The germline gives CDR1 LNHDA, CDR2 SQIVND (reference sequence). This CDR3 region has 15 residues. Trimming took off 7 bases at V and 5 bases at J, with 20 bases between the two ends. The CDR3 here is CASITFPGPGTEAFF. The DNA of the CDR3 is TGTGCCAGTATCACCTTTCCGGGCCCGGGGACTGAAGCTTTCTTT.

This clone turned up a few times. This chain links TRBV5-6 with TRBJ2-1; 8 bases are a match to TRBD2. The CDR3 covers 15 residues. Germline trimming cut 4 bases from V and 8 bases from J; bases unmatched to any gene: 11. Germline CDR1 is SGHDT and CDR2 is YYEEEE. The CDR3 reads CASSLGRAGNDEQFF. The CDR3 DNA follows: TGTGCCAGCAGCCTCGGGAGGGCAGGGAATGATGAGCAGTTCTTC.

With regard to this clone: At the DNA level, this CDR3 is encoded by other sequences in the same sample as well. The chain joins TRBV28 to TRBJ1-2, with TRBD1 matching 7 bases. The germline V gene has CDR1 MDHEN and CDR2 SYDVKM. The trim removed 6 bases at V and 2 bases at J, leaving 3 bases unmatched. The CDR3 contains 13 residues. CDR3 nucleotides: TGTGCCAGCAGCTCGGGACAGAACTATGGCTACACCTTC. Translated: CASSSGQNYGYTF.

This clone is a singleton in its sample. The gene calls are TRBV11-2 and TRBJ1-1, with D tentatively TRBD1 (5 bases). Per germline, CDR1 SGHAT and CDR2 FQNNGV. The CDR3 sequence is 14 residues long. V lost 5 bases and J lost 7, with 17 bases in between. The CDR3 is CASSAGLAVLEAFF. Written as DNA, the CDR3 is TGTGCCAGCAGCGCGGGACTGGCTGTTCTTGAAGCTTTCTTT.

The CDR3 coding sequence is TGTGCCAGCAGCCCTGACCCAGGGACTGGAAACACCATATATTTT. It is translated as CASSPDPGTGNTIYF. The rearrangement links TRBV4-2 to TRBJ1-3, with a weak D call TRBD1 (5 bases). The CDR3 consists of 15 residues. The ends were cut back, 4 bases at V and 2 bases at J, with 12 bases in the middle. Germline CDR1 is LGHNA and CDR2 is YNFKEQ.

The chain employs TRBV25-1 and TRBJ1-3; TRBD1 is a possible D gene (6 bases). Between the trimmed V and J ends, which lost 1 base and 4 bases, there was a span of 14 bases. The CDR3 length is 16 residues. Germline CDR1 MGHDK, CDR2 SYGVNS. As DNA, the CDR3 is TGTGCCAGCAGTGAATCCAGGGGATCCTGGGGAAACACCATATATTTT. This translates into CASSESRGSWGNTIYF. Full variable domain (remainder filled in from reference TRBV25-1 and TRBJ1-3): EADIYQTPRYLVIGTGKKITLECSQTMGHDKMYWYQQDPGMELHLIHYSYGVNSTEKGDLSSESTVSRIRTEHFPLTLESARPSHTSQYLCASSESRGSWGNTIYFGEGSWLTVV.

V gene TRBV27 combines with J gene TRBJ2-7; 10 nucleotides line up with TRBD1. CDR1 and CDR2 (germline): MNHEY, SMNVEV (reference sequence). This CDR3 is 14 amino acids long. The ends lost 3 bases at V and 5 bases at J; junction bases unmatched: 4. Here the CDR3 DNA reads TGTGCCAGCAGTTTGGCGACAGGGGGCGACGAGCAGTACTTC. Its translation: CASSLATGGDEQYF.

V usage is TRBV5-1 and J usage is TRBJ2-5; D is undetermined. Germline V gene sequence: CDR1 SGHRS, CDR2 YFSETQ. This CDR3 is 12 amino acids long. Trimming shortened V by 1 base and J by 3 bases, and 4 bases separated the two germline ends. The CDR3 region has the DNA TGCGCCAGCAGCTTGAATAAAGAGACCCAGTACTTC. It yields the protein CASSLNKETQYF.

The chain links TRBV6-6 to TRBJ1-4, with TRBD1 identical over 9 bases. Germline V lookup: CDR1 MNHNY, CDR2 SVGAGI (reference sequence). The CDR3 has 13 residues. With 10 bases clipped from V and 8 bases from J, the junction kept 8 bases outside the gene matches. This CDR3 is CATSGQGGEKLFF. The CDR3 nucleotides are TGTGCCACCTCGGGACAGGGTGGGGAAAAACTGTTTTTT.

The chain links TRBV11-2 to TRBJ2-3; no definite D call. This CDR3 region has 13 residues. Germline V gives CDR1 SGHAT, CDR2 FQNNGV. V was shortened by 6 bases and J by 0 bases, with 7 bases between the two germline ends. The CDR3 loop reads CASRATSTDTQYF. CDR3 bases: TGTGCCAGCAGGGCCACCAGCACAGATACGCAGTATTTT.

V and J are TRBV6-5 and TRBJ2-7; D uncertain. Trimming shortened V by 0 bases and J by 2 bases, and 5 bases separated the two germline ends. CDR1 and CDR2 from the germline V gene are MNHEY and SVGAGI. This CDR3 is built from 13 residues. The CDR3 nucleotides are TGTGCCAGCAGTTACTCTTATGCCTACGAGCAGTACTTC. It translates to CASSYSYAYEQYF.